This T cell receptor beta chain was sequenced in a study of T cell changes during pregnancy in multiple sclerosis. Germline CDR1 and CDR2: LGHNA and YSLEER. V trimming: 3 bases; J trimming: 9 bases; junction bases outside the gene matches: 10. The CDR3 is 15 residues long. Produced via immunoSEQ multiplex PCR; TCRdb's table is partial and in-frame only. The data show 20,000 or so clones, with about nine tenths seen just once and about 13% held by the top ten. Sequenced here: CD8+ T cells from peripheral blood mononuclear cells, sampled in the third trimester of pregnancy. This chain uses TRBV4-3 with TRBJ2-1; 8 bases are a match to TRBD1. The sequence was obtained from a female donor in good health, enrolled as a control in a pregnancy study. CDR3 coding DNA: TGCGCCAGCAGCCAGGGGACAGGTTTTCGGTCTGAGCAGTTCTTC. The encoded protein is CASSQGTGFRSEQFF.